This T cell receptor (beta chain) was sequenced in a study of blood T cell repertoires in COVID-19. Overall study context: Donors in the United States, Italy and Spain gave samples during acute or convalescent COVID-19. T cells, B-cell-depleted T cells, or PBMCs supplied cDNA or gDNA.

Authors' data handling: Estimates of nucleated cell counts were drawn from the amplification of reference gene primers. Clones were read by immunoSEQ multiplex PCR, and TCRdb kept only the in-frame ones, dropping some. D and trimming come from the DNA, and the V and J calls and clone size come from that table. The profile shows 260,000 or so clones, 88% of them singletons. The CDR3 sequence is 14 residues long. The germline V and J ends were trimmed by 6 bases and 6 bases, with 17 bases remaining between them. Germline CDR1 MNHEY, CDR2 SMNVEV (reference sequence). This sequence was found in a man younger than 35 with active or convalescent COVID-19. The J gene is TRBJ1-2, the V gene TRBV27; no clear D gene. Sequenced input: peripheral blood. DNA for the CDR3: TGTGCCAGCAGCCCTGGAGGTTTAATGGATGGCTACACCTTC. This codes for CASSPGGLMDGYTF.